This entry lists 6 T cell receptor beta chains sequenced from one sample in a study of blood T cell repertoires in COVID-19. Assay used: immunoSEQ multiplex PCR; TCRdb lists only in-frame clones, some missing. Among some 80,000 clones listed, 65% to 90% were seen once. The specimen was peripheral blood. The receptors were sampled from a human donor in a cohort sampled during active COVID-19.

The chain uses TRBV19 and TRBJ2-1; 13 nucleotides align to TRBD2. V shed 6 bases, J shed 0 bases, and the junction held 2 bases outside the gene matches. CDR3 length equals 16 residues. Germline-derived CDR1 and CDR2 are LNHDA and SQIVND (reference sequence). The DNA for the CDR3 is TGTGCCAGTAGGGGACTAGCGGGATCCTCCTACAATGAGCAGTTCTTC. Translated, it gives CASRGLAGSSYNEQFF. Full variable domain (missing parts from reference TRBV19 and TRBJ2-1): DGGITQSPKYLFRKEGQNVTLSCEQNLNHDAMYWYRQDPGQGLRLIYYSQIVNDFQKGDIAEGYSVSREKKESFPLTVTSAQKNPTAFYLCASRGLAGSSYNEQFFGPGTRLTVL.

V gene TRBV28 combines with J gene TRBJ2-3; 12 positions agree with TRBD2. The CDR3 spans 15 residues. With V trimmed by 3 bases and J by 6 bases, 4 bases remained unmatched. CDR1 is MDHEN and CDR2 is SYDVKM in the germline V gene. In DNA form, the CDR3 reads TGTGCCAGCAGTTTGAGGCTAGCGGGGGGGGATACGCAGTATTTT. It specifies CASSLRLAGGDTQYF.

This clone was observed once. The chain uses TRBV15 and TRBJ2-1; D perhaps matches TRBD1 (6 bases). The V gene's germline CDR1 is LNHNV and CDR2 YYDKDF (reference sequence). The CDR3 is 13 residues long. V shed 5 bases and J shed 6 bases, with 11 bases lying between them. The CDR3 bases are TGTGCCACCAGCCTCGACAGGAGCAATGAGCAGTTCTTC. Encoded protein: CATSLDRSNEQFF.

The rearrangement links TRBV23-1 to TRBJ2-5; D not resolved. TRBV23-1 counts as an open reading frame of uncertain function. The CDR3 covers 12 residues. Between the trimmed V and J ends, which lost 8 bases and 5 bases, there was a span of 12 bases. The CDR3 is CASESGKETQYF. DNA for the CDR3: TGCGCCAGCGAGAGTGGTAAGGAGACCCAGTACTTC.

V and J are TRBV19 and TRBJ1-1, with TRBD1 identical over 8 bases. In germline, CDR1 is LNHDA, CDR2 SQIVND (reference sequence). The CDR3 runs to 17 residues. Unmatched junction bases numbered 13, after V lost 7 bases and J lost 0 bases. The CDR3 region has the DNA TGTGCCAGTAACATTGACAGGGGCCGAGACGTGAACACTGAAGCTTTCTTT. It translates to CASNIDRGRDVNTEAFF.

The sample holds one count of this clone. The gene calls are TRBV28 and TRBJ1-2, with D possibly matching TRBD1 (5 bases). The CDR3 is made up of 12 amino acids. The V end was cut by 7 bases, the J end by 4 bases, with 10 bases between. CDR1 MDHEN and CDR2 SYDVKM come from the germline V gene. The CDR3 nucleotides are TGTGCCAGCAAGGAGGGGTTCTATGGCTACACCTTC. Translation: CASKEGFYGYTF.